This T cell receptor beta chain appears in the sequencing data of a study of blood T cell repertoires in COVID-19. As for the study in general: Acute and convalescent COVID-19 samples came from the United States, Italy and Spain.

Produced via immunoSEQ multiplex PCR; TCRdb's table is partial and in-frame only. The sample includes hundreds of thousands of clones, roughly 87% of them seen just once. Resolution of symptoms, clearance, or two negative PCRs was present in recovered Cohort 3 donors. V was shortened by 0 bases and J by 4 bases, with 13 bases between the two germline ends. The germline V gene encodes CDR1 SGHRS and CDR2 YFSETQ. CDR3 size: 15 residues. About this clone itself: Within the sample, other DNA sequences also encode this same CDR3.

The chain carries TRBV5-1 and TRBJ1-1, with a tentative D call TRBD1 (5 bases). The sequence came from a woman aged 25 to 45 who had recovered from COVID-19. Sequenced material: PBMCs or T cells enriched from blood (not recorded which). CDR3 DNA sequence: TGCGCCAGCAGCTTGGGGCAGGGTTTGGCCACTGAAGCTTTCTTT. Its protein product is CASSLGQGLATEAFF.